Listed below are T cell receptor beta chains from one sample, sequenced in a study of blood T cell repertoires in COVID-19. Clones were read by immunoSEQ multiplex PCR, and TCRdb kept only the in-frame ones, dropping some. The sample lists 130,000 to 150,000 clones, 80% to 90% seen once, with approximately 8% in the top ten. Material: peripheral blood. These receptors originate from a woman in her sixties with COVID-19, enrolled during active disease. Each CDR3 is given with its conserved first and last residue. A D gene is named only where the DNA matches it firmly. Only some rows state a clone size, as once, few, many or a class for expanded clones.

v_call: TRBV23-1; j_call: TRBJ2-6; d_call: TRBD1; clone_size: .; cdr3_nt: TGCGCCAGCAGTCAGACGCAACAGGGGAAGCCCTCTGGGGCCAACGTCCTGACTTTC; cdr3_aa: CASSQTQQGKPSGANVLTF
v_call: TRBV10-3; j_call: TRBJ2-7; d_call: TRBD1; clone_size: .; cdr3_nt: TGTGCCATCAGCTCGCCGGGACAGGGGGCGTACGAGCAGTACTTC; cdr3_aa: CAISSPGQGAYEQYF
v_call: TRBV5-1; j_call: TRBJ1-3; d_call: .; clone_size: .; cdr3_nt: TGCGCCAGCAGCTCCGCAGGCACTTACTCTGGAAACACCATATATTTT; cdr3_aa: CASSSAGTYSGNTIYF
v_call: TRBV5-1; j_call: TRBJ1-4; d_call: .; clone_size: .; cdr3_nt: TGCGCCAGCAGCTTGGGAGCAACTAATGAAAAACTGTTTTTT; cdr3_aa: CASSLGATNEKLFF
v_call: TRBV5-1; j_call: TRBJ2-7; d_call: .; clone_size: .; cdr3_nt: TGCGCCAGCAGCTTGATGTTTGGGGGCAGCGGACGCTACGAGCAGTACTTC; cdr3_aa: CASSLMFGGSGRYEQYF
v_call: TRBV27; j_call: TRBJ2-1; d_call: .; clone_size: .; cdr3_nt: TGTGCCAGCGGTTCCTTCTACAATGAGCAGTTCTTC; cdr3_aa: CASGSFYNEQFF
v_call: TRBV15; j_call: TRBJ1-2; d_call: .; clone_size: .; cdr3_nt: TGTGCCACCAGCAGAGTTAATGAGGCCCGGGGGGATGGCTACACCTTC; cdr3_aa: CATSRVNEARGDGYTF
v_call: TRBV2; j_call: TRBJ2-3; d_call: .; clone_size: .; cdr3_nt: TGTGCCGCCCCGAGCGCTGGCACAGATACGCAGTATTTT; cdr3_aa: CAAPSAGTDTQYF
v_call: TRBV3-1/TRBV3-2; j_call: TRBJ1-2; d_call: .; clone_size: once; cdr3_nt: TGTGCCAGCAGCCAAGCGGAGGGCTATGGCTACACCTTC; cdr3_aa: CASSQAEGYGYTF
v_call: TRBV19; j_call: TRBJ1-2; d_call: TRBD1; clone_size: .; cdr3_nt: TGTGCCAGTCGCAATCCGGGACAGAGGTCCCATGGCTACACCTTC; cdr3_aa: CASRNPGQRSHGYTF
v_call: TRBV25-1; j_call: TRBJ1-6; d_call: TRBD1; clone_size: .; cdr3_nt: TGTGCCAGCTCATGGGACAGGAACGATTCACCCCTCCACTTT; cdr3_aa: CASSWDRNDSPLHF
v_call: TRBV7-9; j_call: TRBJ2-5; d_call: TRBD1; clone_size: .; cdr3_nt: TGTGCCAGCAGCCCCACACAGGGGGGTAGAGAGACCCAGTACTTC; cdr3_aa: CASSPTQGGRETQYF
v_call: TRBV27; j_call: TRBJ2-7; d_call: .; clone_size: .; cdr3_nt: TGTGCCAGCAGTCCCTCCCTTGAGGTACTTCCCTACGAGCAGTACTTC; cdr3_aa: CASSPSLEVLPYEQYF
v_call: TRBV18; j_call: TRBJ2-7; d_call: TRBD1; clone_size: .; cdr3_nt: TGTGCCAGCTCACCGTTTCAACCGGGACAGGGGGGGGCCTACGAGCAGTACTTC; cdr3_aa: CASSPFQPGQGGAYEQYF
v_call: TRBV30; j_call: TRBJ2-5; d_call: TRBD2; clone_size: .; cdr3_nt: TGTGCCTGGAGACTAGCGGGGGGCGTGAAGACCCAGTACTTC; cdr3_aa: CAWRLAGGVKTQYF
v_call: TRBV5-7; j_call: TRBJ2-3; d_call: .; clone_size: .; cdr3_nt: TGTGCCAGCAGCCCCCGGTCCCCCCTGGATACGCAGTATTTT; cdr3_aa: CASSPRSPLDTQYF
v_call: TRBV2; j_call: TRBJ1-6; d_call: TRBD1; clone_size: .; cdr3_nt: TGTGCCAGCAGGAGCTTAGGGACAGGGATTTCACCCCTCCACTTT; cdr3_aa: CASRSLGTGISPLHF